The entry below gives a single T cell receptor (beta chain) sequence along with its context. The data stem from a study of blood T cells in healthy people across ages. Germline V gives CDR1 LGHDT, CDR2 YNNKEL (reference sequence). Trimming took 8 bases from V and 10 from J, leaving 18 bases between them. The CDR3 spans 14 residues. A second about 7 to 12 cycle PCR used barcoded and J-beta primers. TCRdb passed the 5' RACE reads through MiXCR, listing each CDR3 protein once. The top ten hold approximately 3.6% of the sample, which has 450,000 to 600,000 distinct CDR3 sequences, around 27% seen once. These data were also filed under a second study, of T cells of mothers and their children. This second report adds: Sequencing revealed no T cell clones that were persistent and microchimeric.

Sequencing was done on a sample of blood. The rearrangement links TRBV3-1 to TRBJ1-6; TRBD1 might be the D (5 bases). This clonotype was obtained from a boy aged 2 to 10 in good health. CDR3: CASAVGAEGSPLHF. In DNA form, the CDR3 reads TGTGCCAGCGCGGTCGGGGCAGAAGGCTCACCCCTCCACTTT.